These 16 T cell receptor beta chains came from one sample sequenced in a study of T cells in Graves' hyperthyroidism and ophthalmopathy. Amplified TCR beta CDR3 regions came from RNA transcripts. The primer set for the first-round RT-PCR of the TCR CDR3 was HTBI. TCRdb analysed the multiplex PCR reads with MiXCR anew, one entry per CDR3 protein. The repertoire holds around 690,000 distinct CDR3 sequences, with 17% as singletons. Sequencing was done on a sample of blood. These receptors originate from a man aged 45-65 years with Graves' hyperthyroidism.

This clonotype was counted ten times or more. This chain connects TRBV28 to TRBJ1-2; 10 nucleotides agree with TRBD1. J lost 2 bases, V lost 3 bases, and 6 bases had no gene match. This CDR3 spans 16 amino acids. Germline CDR1 MDHEN, CDR2 SYDVKM. CDR3 DNA sequence: TGTGCCAGCAGTTTCCCGCCGGGACAGGGGAACTATGGCTACACCTTC. Translated, it gives CASSFPPGQGNYGYTF.

The table lists this clonotype with a few counts. The chain has TRBV20-1 and TRBJ2-7; 10 bases map to TRBD2. Germline CDR1 and CDR2: DFQATT and SNEGSKA (reference sequence). The CDR3 consists of 15 residues. Unmatched junction bases numbered 6, after V lost 0 bases and J lost 4 bases. CDR3 amino acids: CSAREGLARPYEQYF. The DNA of the CDR3 is TGCAGTGCTAGAGAGGGACTAGCGCGTCCTTACGAGCAGTACTTC.

V is TRBV25-1 and J is TRBJ2-5; D remains ambiguous. Germline V CDR1 and CDR2: MGHDK, SYGVNS. The CDR3 runs to 13 residues. The V end was cut by 3 bases, the J end by 3 bases, with 8 bases between. The CDR3 protein is CASSDMMKETQYF. The CDR3, as DNA: TGTGCCAGCAGTGATATGATGAAAGAGACCCAGTACTTC. The variable domain in full, with the rest retrieved from reference TRBV25-1 and TRBJ2-5, is EADIYQTPRYLVIGTGKKITLECSQTMGHDKMYWYQQDPGMELHLIHYSYGVNSTEKGDLSSESTVSRIRTEHFPLTLESARPSHTSQYLCASSDMMKETQYFGPGTRLLVL.

Ten or more counts support this clonotype. The gene calls are TRBV10-3 and TRBJ1-2; D is ambiguous. V lost 2 bases and J 4 bases, leaving 8 bases between the germline ends. The CDR3 length is 13 residues. Per germline, CDR1 ENHRY and CDR2 SYGVKD. CDR3 sequence: CAISEPESYGYTF. CDR3 DNA sequence: TGTGCCATCAGTGAGCCGGAGAGCTATGGCTACACCTTC.

A few counts support this clonotype. The V call is TRBV19, the J call TRBJ1-5, with 12 bases lining up with TRBD1. In germline, CDR1 is LNHDA, CDR2 SQIVND (reference sequence). Germline trimming cut 8 bases from V and 6 bases from J; bases unmatched to any gene: 8. This CDR3 contains 15 residues. CDR3 loop: CASGDRGQATQPQHF. CDR3 bases: TGTGCCAGTGGGGACAGGGGGCAAGCGACTCAGCCCCAGCATTTT.

This clonotype was counted at least ten times. V gene TRBV2 combines with J gene TRBJ1-2, with D perhaps TRBD1 (5 bases). From germline, CDR1 is SNHLY and CDR2 FYNNEI. V was shortened by 1 base and J by 8 bases, with 8 bases between the two germline ends. The CDR3 loop spans 12 amino acids. CDR3 protein: CASSEVRGGYTF. The CDR3, as DNA: TGTGCCAGCAGTGAAGTAAGGGGAGGCTACACCTTC.

This clonotype was seen repeatedly, ten times or more. The V gene is TRBV6-1, the J gene TRBJ2-6; perhaps TRBD2 as D (6 bases). The CDR3 loop spans 14 amino acids. V dropped 10 bases and J dropped 11 bases, with 21 bases sitting between them. The germline gives CDR1 MNHNS, CDR2 SASEGT. CDR3 DNA sequence: TGTGCCACCCGGCCTCGGGGAGGAGGCGACGTCCTGACTTTC. This gives the protein CATRPRGGGDVLTF.

In its sample, this clonotype was seen once. A clone one base away is much larger, so this may be a read error. J is TRBJ2-6 and V is TRBV25-1; D possibly uses TRBD1 or TRBD2 (6 bases each). Germline lookup yields CDR1 MGHDK and CDR2 SYGVNS. The CDR3 is made up of 16 amino acids. CDR3 region: CASSESGQRGVNVLTF. The CDR3 DNA reads TGTGCCAGCAGTGAAAGCGGACAGAGGGGGGTCAACGTCCTGACTTTC.

This clonotype was seen many times. This rearrangement joins TRBV27 to TRBJ2-3; D gene uncertain. Germline lookup yields CDR1 MNHEY and CDR2 SMNVEV (reference sequence). The CDR3 sequence is 12 residues long. The germline V and J ends were trimmed by 5 bases and 1 base, with 4 bases remaining between them. CDR3 bases: TGTGCCAGCAGTCCCCGCACAGATACGCAGTATTTT. Translated: CASSPRTDTQYF.

The chain links TRBV27 to TRBJ2-3; 9 bases line up with TRBD2. CDR3 size: 16 residues. The junction had 9 bases not matched to a gene; V was cut back by 6 bases and J by 2 bases. The germline gives CDR1 MNHEY, CDR2 SMNVEV (reference sequence). The CDR3 region is CASRGRREGPTDTQYF. CDR3 sequence (DNA): TGTGCCAGCAGGGGGAGGCGGGAGGGCCCCACAGATACGCAGTATTTT.

The chain recombines TRBV29-1 with TRBJ1-1, with a tentative D call TRBD1 (5 bases). Germline V gives CDR1 SQVTM, CDR2 ANQGSEA. This CDR3 has 13 amino acids. V lost 7 bases, J lost 2 bases, and 14 bases lay in between. CDR3 sequence: CSAEGWDNTEAFF. For the CDR3, the DNA is TGCAGCGCCGAGGGGTGGGATAACACTGAAGCTTTCTTT. The full variable domain, in which reference TRBV29-1 and TRBJ1-1 provide the parts outside the CDR3, is SAVISQKPSRDICQRGTSLTIQCQVDSQVTMMFWYRQQPGQSLTLIATANQGSEATYESGFVIDKFPISRPNLTFSTLTVSNMSPEDSSIYLCSAEGWDNTEAFFGQGTRLTVV.

The chain recombines TRBV30 with TRBJ2-6; TRBD2 might be the D (6 bases). CDR1 GTSNPN and CDR2 SVGIG come from the germline V gene (reference sequence). The CDR3 contains 19 residues. V was trimmed by 0 bases and J by 0 bases, leaving 18 bases between them. This CDR3 reads CAWSVLWGYGSSGANVLTF. The DNA of the CDR3 is TGTGCCTGGAGTGTACTTTGGGGGTACGGGAGCTCTGGGGCCAACGTCCTGACTTTC.

This clonotype has ten or more counts. The chain carries TRBV28 and TRBJ1-1; D not certain. Per the germline V gene, CDR1 is MDHEN and CDR2 is SYDVKM. V gave up 4 bases and J gave up 2 bases, with 17 bases separating them. There are 16 residues in the CDR3. Written as DNA, the CDR3 is TGTGCCAGCAGTTCCGGGAGAAAAGAACTTAACACTGAAGCTTTCTTT. This gives the protein CASSSGRKELNTEAFF.

The count of this clonotype is one. V usage is TRBV25-1 and J usage is TRBJ1-1; D uncertain. This CDR3 comprises 11 residues. The ends were cut back, 3 bases at V and 6 bases at J, with 5 bases in the middle. Per the germline V gene, CDR1 is MGHDK and CDR2 is SYGVNS. In DNA form, the CDR3 reads TGTGCCAGCAGTGACCCCCCTGAAGCTTTCTTT. This translates into CASSDPPEAFF.

V gene TRBV3-1 combines with J gene TRBJ1-1; D unclear. Germline V gene lookup returns CDR1 LGHDT and CDR2 YNNKEL (reference sequence). The CDR3 length is 14 residues. Trimming shortened V by 5 bases and J by 1 base, and 11 bases separated the two germline ends. In DNA, the CDR3 is TGTGCCAGCAGCACCTCCCGGGCGAACACTGAAGCTTTCTTT. Its protein product is CASSTSRANTEAFF.

V and J are TRBV7-2 and TRBJ1-2, with TRBD1 matching over 8 bases. V lost 3 bases to trimming and J lost 0 bases; unmatched junction nucleotides: 9. This CDR3 has 17 amino acids. Germline V CDR1 and CDR2: SGHTA, FQGNSA. CDR3 amino acids: CASSFWTGRSSNYGYTF. CDR3 DNA sequence: TGTGCCAGCAGCTTTTGGACAGGGCGATCGTCTAACTATGGCTACACCTTC.